The entry below describes one T cell receptor (beta chain). Its specificity is not known. V was pared by 0 bases and J by 4 bases, with 22 bases between. Per germline, CDR1 SGHVS and CDR2 FQNEAQ. The CDR3 runs 18 residues. These data belong to a study of cytomegalovirus exposure and HLA in healthy donors. As for the study in general: The early release's HLA-typed donors yielded approximately 82 million unique TCRs. Study-wide results and limits: In the analysis, some V segments, TRBV6-2 and TRBV6-3 included, were excluded as indistinguishable. In vitro testing confirmed a few CMV-associated chains as specific for CMV antigens. Reports indicate that TCR beta sequences accurately predicted the HLA-A and HLA-B alleles of most subjects.

It was with 60 Vbeta and 13 Jbeta primers that the PCR ran. Measured with immunoSEQ multiplex PCR; TCRdb has only the in-frame clones, and not every one. The profile shows about 160,000 clones, about 68% of them singletons. The clonotype was recovered from a man younger than 30 in good health and CMV-seronegative. This chain uses TRBV7-8 with TRBJ2-7; D is undetermined. Sequencing was performed on PBMCs. CDR3 sequence: CASSLALPVSLNAYEQYF. In DNA form, the CDR3 reads TGTGCCAGCAGCTTAGCGCTGCCAGTTAGCCTTAATGCTTACGAGCAGTACTTC. The full variable domain, rest sourced from reference TRBV7-8 and TRBJ2-7, is GAGVSQSPRYKVAKRGQDVALRCDPISGHVSLFWYQQALGQGPEFLTYFQNEAQLDKSGLPSDRFFAERPEGSVSTLKIQRTQQEDSAVYLCASSLALPVSLNAYEQYFGPGTRLTVT.